One sample yielded the 19 T cell receptor beta chains listed below, sequenced in a study of post-analysis software for immune sequencing data. Study conclusions and caveats: Compared with controls, patients had more of 4 to 6 TRBV segments, including TRBV5-6, TRBV5-1 and TRBV20-1.

Their target antigens are unknown. Tagging with unique molecular identifiers was a feature of the TCR beta cDNA libraries. One entry per CDR3 protein, called by TCRdb with MiXCR from the PCR reads. The table lists approximately 630,000 distinct CDR3 sequences, 55% to 60% of them singletons. The sample taken for sequencing was blood. These receptors came from a girl aged 2 to 10 with multiple sclerosis.

V usage is TRBV7-2 and J usage is TRBJ1-2; a possible D gene is TRBD1 (5 bases). Germline lookup yields CDR1 SGHTA and CDR2 FQGNSA. V lost 6 bases and J 4 bases, leaving 9 bases between the germline ends. The CDR3 sequence is 12 residues long. This chain's CDR3 is CASRGPVYGYTF. The CDR3, as DNA: TGTGCCAGCAGGGGACCGGTCTATGGCTACACCTTC.

V is TRBV6-6 and J is TRBJ2-7; 8 bases fit TRBD1. The CDR3 contains 14 residues. The germline V gene encodes CDR1 MNHNY and CDR2 SVGAGI (reference sequence). V was clipped by 6 bases and J by 3 bases; unmatched bases: 7. The CDR3 nucleotides are TGTGCCAGCAGCAAAGGGACAGGTGGCTACGAGCAGTACTTC. It yields the protein CASSKGTGGYEQYF.

The V gene is TRBV7-2, the J gene TRBJ2-3; TRBD1 matches at 7 bases. The V and J ends lost 5 bases and 0 bases, in that order; junction bases with no gene match: 5. The length of the CDR3 is 15 residues. CDR1 and CDR2 from the germline V gene are SGHTA and FQGNSA. CDR3 in amino acids: CASSPGQISTDTQYF. The CDR3 bases are TGTGCCAGCAGCCCGGGACAGATTAGCACAGATACGCAGTATTTT.

This clonotype was recorded a few times. V gene TRBV5-1 combines with J gene TRBJ2-7; D gene ambiguous. CDR1 is SGHRS, CDR2 YFSETQ, per germline. Deletions cut 4 bases from V and 3 bases from J, with 8 bases between. This CDR3 contains 12 residues. This CDR3 reads CASSRNFYEQYF. For the CDR3, the DNA is TGCGCCAGCAGCCGGAACTTCTACGAGCAGTACTTC.

This chain connects TRBV20-1 to TRBJ2-5; 10 bases align to TRBD2. The CDR3 loop spans 18 amino acids. J was trimmed by 1 base and V by 1 base; bases with no gene match: 12. Germline V gene data show CDR1 as DFQATT and CDR2 as SNEGSKA (reference sequence). In nucleotides, the CDR3 is TGCAGTGCTAGAGGTTCCCTAGCGGGGGAAGGAGGCCAAGAGACCCAGTACTTC. It yields the protein CSARGSLAGEGGQETQYF.

V usage is TRBV9 and J usage is TRBJ2-4; 9 nucleotides match TRBD1. This CDR3 contains 15 residues. V shed 5 bases and J 8 bases; nucleotides not matched to a gene: 11. Germline V gives CDR1 SGDLS, CDR2 YYNGEE. CDR3 residues: CASSGGTGRADIQYF. In DNA, the CDR3 is TGTGCCAGCAGTGGTGGGACAGGGCGCGCGGACATTCAGTACTTC.

The chain is built from TRBV7-2 and TRBJ1-2; D remains unclear. CDR3 length: 14 amino acids. Trimming cost V 1 base and J 5 bases, with 11 bases left between them. From germline, CDR1 is SGHTA and CDR2 FQGNSA. In nucleotides, the CDR3 is TGTGCCAGCAGCTTAGGGGCCCCGGCTTATGGCTACACCTTC. It yields the protein CASSLGAPAYGYTF.

The count of this clonotype is one. The chain carries TRBV10-3 and TRBJ2-4, with D possibly being TRBD1 or TRBD2 (6 bases each). The germline gives CDR1 ENHRY, CDR2 SYGVKD. The ends were cut back, 3 bases at V and 0 bases at J, with 15 bases in the middle. The CDR3 totals 17 residues. CDR3 protein: CAISDRGGGLAKNIQYF. Written as DNA, the CDR3 is TGTGCCATCAGTGATCGTGGAGGGGGTTTAGCCAAAAACATTCAGTACTTC.

This chain connects TRBV7-9 to TRBJ1-4, with D possibly being TRBD1 (5 bases). V lost 5 bases and J lost 3, with 10 bases in between. Germline-derived CDR1 and CDR2 are SEHNR and FQNEAQ (reference sequence). The length of the CDR3 is 14 residues. The DNA of the CDR3 is TGTGCCAGCAGCCCTTGGGGGGCTAATGAAAAACTGTTTTTT. Amino acids: CASSPWGANEKLFF. The full variable domain, its missing parts supplied by reference TRBV7-9 and TRBJ1-4, is DTGVSQNPRHKITKRGQNVTFRCDPISEHNRLYWYRQTLGQGPEFLTYFQNEAQLEKSRLLSDRFSAERPKGSFSTLEIQRTEQGDSAMYLCASSPWGANEKLFFGSGTQLSVL.

V usage is TRBV12-3 or TRBV12-4 and J usage is TRBJ1-2, with D unclear. The CDR3 has 14 amino acids. Trimming left V 5 bases short and J 4 bases short, with 14 bases between. The CDR3 region has the DNA TGTGCCAGCAGTCCAGACGGCCTCCTCTATGGCTACACCTTC. Amino acids: CASSPDGLLYGYTF.

This chain links TRBV29-1 with TRBJ1-5; no definite D call. The CDR3 consists of 11 residues. In germline, CDR1 is SQVTM, CDR2 ANQGSEA. V lost 4 bases, J lost 4 bases, and 5 bases lay in between. As DNA, the CDR3 is TGCAGCGTTGGAGAGAATCAGCCCCAGCATTTT. Protein product: CSVGENQPQHF.

The chain links TRBV15 to TRBJ2-7; D might be TRBD2 (5 bases). The V end lost 3 bases, the J end lost 3 bases, and 18 bases lay between the germline ends. The CDR3 contains 16 residues. Germline V gene lookup returns CDR1 LNHNV and CDR2 YYDKDF (reference sequence). The DNA for the CDR3 is TGTGCCACCAGCAGGGTCGGAGCTAGCAACCACTACGAGCAGTACTTC. It yields the protein CATSRVGASNHYEQYF.

V and J are TRBV6-4 and TRBJ1-2; 10 nucleotides align to TRBD1. The trim removed 6 bases at V and 4 bases at J, leaving 14 bases unmatched. The CDR3 has 17 residues. Per the germline V gene, CDR1 is MRHNA and CDR2 is SNTAGT. CDR3 nucleotides: TGTGCCAGCAGCGCGACCGGGACAGGGGTAGGGGGCTATGGCTACACCTTC. Amino acid sequence: CASSATGTGVGGYGYTF.

The V and J genes are TRBV29-1 and TRBJ2-1; D might be TRBD2 (5 bases). Trimming removed 3 bases from V and 0 bases from J, with 9 bases in between. From germline, CDR1 is SQVTM and CDR2 ANQGSEA. The CDR3 contains 14 residues. CDR3 in DNA: TGCAGCGTTGAGTGGAGGAGCTCCTACAATGAGCAGTTCTTC. It is translated as CSVEWRSSYNEQFF.

The V and J genes are TRBV10-3 and TRBJ2-7, with D possibly matching TRBD2 (6 bases). The CDR3 spans 14 residues. CDR1 is ENHRY, CDR2 SYGVKD, per germline. V lost 6 bases to trimming and J lost 2 bases, with 14 bases between them. CDR3 coding DNA: TGTGCCATCAGCACCCAGGAGGGGCCCTACGAGCAGTACTTC. It codes for CAISTQEGPYEQYF.

CDR3 amino acids: CASRDGTSGRETQYF. For the CDR3, the DNA is TGTGCCAGCAGAGATGGGACTAGCGGGAGAGAGACCCAGTACTTC. The chain is built from TRBV6-2 or TRBV6-3 and TRBJ2-5; the match to TRBD2 covers 14 bases. This CDR3 has 15 amino acids. Germline V gene data show CDR1 as MNHEY and CDR2 as SVGEGT. With V trimmed by 6 bases and J by 4 bases, 4 bases remained unmatched.

CDR3 coding DNA: TGTGCCAGCAGTTCTTGGACAGGGGTCAACGAGCAGTACTTC. This translates into CASSSWTGVNEQYF. V and J are TRBV12-3 or TRBV12-4 and TRBJ2-5; the match to TRBD1 covers 9 bases. The end of the DNA fits TRBJ2-7 better, so the J call may be wrong. The CDR3 runs 14 residues.

In its sample, this clonotype was seen a few times. The conserved phenylalanine or tryptophan normally closing the CDR3 is absent here, so this likely arose from a read error. V is TRBV6-1 and J is TRBJ2-1, with TRBD2 as a possible D gene (5 bases). Germline CDR1 reads MNHNS; CDR2 reads SASEGT. V lost 2 bases, J lost 8 bases, and 13 bases lay in between. The length of the CDR3 is 14 residues. CDR3 sequence (DNA): TGTGCCAGCAGTGAAACCCTAGCTGGGGATGAGCAGTTCTTA. Translated: CASSETLAGDEQFL.

The V and J genes are TRBV5-1 and TRBJ2-5, with D uncertain. Trimming pared 0 bases from V and 6 bases from J, leaving 15 bases between. Per the germline V gene, CDR1 is SGHRS and CDR2 is YFSETQ. The CDR3 loop spans 15 amino acids. The CDR3 nucleotides read TGCGCCAGCAGCTTGGTCTCGGACGGCAAAAAGACCCAGTACTTC. The encoded protein is CASSLVSDGKKTQYF.